This note documents a single T cell receptor (beta chain) sequence. Its antigen specificity is not known. No clone much larger than this one lies a single base away; base qualities are absent. Trimming removed 8 bases from V and 0 bases from J; the gene matches leave 10 bases unexplained. The CDR3 goes from the cysteine to the phenylalanine over 16 residues. Of all the DNA, just the CDR3 is kept, 48 bases in frame from base 1. Reading the germline V gene (reference sequence) gives CDR1 LNHDA and CDR2 SQIVND. This entry belongs to a study of T cell clonotyping in hematopoietic cell transplantation (dated by TCRdb to the early 2020s). For the study in its entirety: A total of more than 110 blood samples were gathered in the study from a few dozen consecutive transplant recipients along with their related donors. Patient recruitment ran from late 2015 to early 2017, and follow-up continued until September 2020 or death. Overall study results and their limits: Broader TCR repertoire diversity after transplant was predicted by Inverse Simpson Index values from donors and from recipients before transplant. Recipient repertoires showed only a small fraction of overlap with donor repertoires, and over 97% appeared de novo at the given depth. Sample size was limited, and cells were not sorted, so CD4 and CD8 repertoire contributions could not be separated. After transplant, TCR diversity in recipients dropped, and pathologically expanded clonotypes increased progressively from day 30 to day 180.

TCR beta CDR3 regions were amplified from genomic DNA with the immunoSEQ assay, a bias-controlled multiplex PCR using V- and J-specific primers. In a second PCR step, a proprietary barcode and Illumina adapter sequences were attached to the CDR3 amplicons. An Illumina MiSeq instrument was used to sequence the CDR3 libraries. For the original study's pipeline: Export and quality control were handled in immunoSEQ Analyzer 3.0, while downstream analyses relied on R Bioconductor and Immunarch. Repertoire metrics were calculated using only productive rearrangements within the normalized downsampled data set. Pathologically expanded clonotypes were defined as those larger than 5 templates in the normalized cohort. The Inverse Simpson Index served as the measure of repertoire diversity. To capture all clonotypes, the CMV-specificity analyses were run on the non-normalized data set. This is the immuneACCESS table as TCRdb keeps it, with only in-frame sequences that have V and J called. A part of the clones is gone; compared with another copy, unresolved V genes explain less than half, and the rest is unexplained. V, J and clone size are taken as reported in that table, and D and trimming were inferred from the DNA itself. In this sample the table shows 13,000 to 15,000 clones, 85% to 95% of which occur a single time. 4% to 5% of the sample comes from the top ten.

The label giving this sample's time point can be read as: 30 days after allo-HCT. Blood samples were obtained from recipients approximately 28 days before transplant and at days 30, 100 and 180 after transplant. Nuclei Lysis Solution was used to extract genomic DNA from fresh or cryopreserved unfractionated peripheral blood mononuclear cells. This sample comprised PBMCs, obtained 30 days after allogeneic stem cell transplant. Recombination connected TRBV19 to TRBJ1-2; 9 bases in the middle match TRBD1. This clonotype was sampled from a male patient between 60 and 69 years old who had an allogeneic stem cell transplant from an unrelated donor, so the T cells may come from the graft donor. Some clones in this sample may be carry-over from other donors' samples. CDR3 loop: CASSRTGATTNYGYTF. The DNA sequence is given as TGTGCCAGTTCGAGGACAGGGGCCACTACTAACTATGGCTACACCTTC.